This TCR beta chain was documented in a study of blood T cell repertoires in COVID-19. Looking at the study overall: Acute and convalescent COVID-19 specimens originated in the United States, Italy and Spain.

In the authors' workflow: Estimated nucleated cell counts came from reference gene primer amplification. The method was immunoSEQ multiplex PCR; TCRdb's version includes in-frame clones alone and lacks a portion of them. V and J calls and clone size are as listed in that table; D and trimming were resolved from the DNA. In the table there are 150,000 to 200,000 clones, around 90% of which are singletons. Germline CDR1 reads LGHNA; CDR2 reads YSLEER. The trim removed 5 bases at V and 8 bases at J, leaving 17 bases unmatched. The CDR3 is made up of 17 amino acids. The rearrangement uses TRBV4-3 and TRBJ2-1, with 8 bases lining up with TRBD1. The TCR was taken from a human donor in a cohort sampled during active COVID-19. The source material was peripheral blood. The DNA for the CDR3 is TGCGCCAGCAGCTACGGTTTAGAGGGACAGGTGAGGGATGAGCAGTTCTTC. Its protein product is CASSYGLEGQVRDEQFF.